A selection of T cell receptor beta chains follows, all from one sample in a study of shared clonotypes between healthy human individuals. Profiling relied on immunoSEQ multiplex PCR, and the TCRdb table lists in-frame clones only, not all of them. The sample holds approximately 1,000,000 clones; roughly 80% are singletons and the top ten take 0.89%. The sequencing input was memory CD4+ T cells from PBMCs. Source of these receptors: a man between 18 and 35 years old in good health. Some clones in this sample may be carry-over from other donors' samples. CDR3s include the opening cysteine and the closing phenylalanine or tryptophan. Fields, in order: V gene, J gene, D gene, clone size, CDR3 length, CDR3 DNA, CDR3 protein. A D gene is named only where the DNA matches it firmly. Expanded clones are given a class, and other clones once, few, many or no size at all.

v_call: TRBV19
j_call: TRBJ2-2
d_call: .
clone_size: .
cdr3_length: 17
cdr3_nt: TGTGCCAGCCGATTAGATGTCGGCAGGGGGAACACCGGGGAGCTGTTTTTT
cdr3_aa: CASRLDVGRGNTGELFF

v_call: TRBV28
j_call: TRBJ1-5
d_call: TRBD1
clone_size: .
cdr3_length: 14
cdr3_nt: TGTGCCAGCACCGGACAGGGTCAGGGCCAGCCCCAGCATTTT
cdr3_aa: CASTGQGQGQPQHF

v_call: TRBV18
j_call: TRBJ2-5
d_call: TRBD1
clone_size: .
cdr3_length: 15
cdr3_nt: TGTGCCAGCTCACCACCGCACAGGGGGACAGAGACCCAGTACTTC
cdr3_aa: CASSPPHRGTETQYF

v_call: TRBV9
j_call: TRBJ2-3
d_call: TRBD2
clone_size: .
cdr3_length: 17
cdr3_nt: TGTGCCAGCAGCGTAGCTGGGACTAGCGGTAGCACAGATACGCAGTATTTT
cdr3_aa: CASSVAGTSGSTDTQYF

v_call: TRBV6-1
j_call: TRBJ1-2
d_call: .
clone_size: .
cdr3_length: 14
cdr3_nt: TGTGCCAGCAGTACAGACTACCCTAACTATGGCTACACCTTC
cdr3_aa: CASSTDYPNYGYTF

v_call: TRBV19
j_call: TRBJ2-3
d_call: TRBD2
clone_size: few
cdr3_length: 13
cdr3_nt: TGTGCCAGTAGGGGGAGGGTTGTAGATACGCAGTATTTT
cdr3_aa: CASRGRVVDTQYF

v_call: TRBV15
j_call: TRBJ1-2
d_call: TRBD1
clone_size: .
cdr3_length: 17
cdr3_nt: TGTGCCACCAGCAGCTCACAGGGGCGTAGGGATTCCTATGGCTACACCTTC
cdr3_aa: CATSSSQGRRDSYGYTF

v_call: TRBV5-1
j_call: TRBJ1-2
d_call: .
clone_size: .
cdr3_length: 16
cdr3_nt: TGCGCCAGCAGCCCCCGACCGGGAGAGACTAACTATGGCTACACCTTC
cdr3_aa: CASSPRPGETNYGYTF

v_call: TRBV2
j_call: TRBJ2-7
d_call: .
clone_size: .
cdr3_length: 13
cdr3_nt: TGTGCCAGCAGTGAAGCGGGGGCTACCGAGCAGTACTTC
cdr3_aa: CASSEAGATEQYF

v_call: TRBV28
j_call: TRBJ1-1
d_call: TRBD1
clone_size: .
cdr3_length: 15
cdr3_nt: TGTGCCAGCAGCCCCCGGACAGGGAGGTCAACTGAAGCTTTCTTT
cdr3_aa: CASSPRTGRSTEAFF

v_call: TRBV29-1
j_call: TRBJ2-7
d_call: .
clone_size: .
cdr3_length: 13
cdr3_nt: TGCAGCGTTTATAGACCGCTCTCCTACGAGCAGTACTTC
cdr3_aa: CSVYRPLSYEQYF

v_call: TRBV30
j_call: TRBJ2-7
d_call: .
clone_size: .
cdr3_length: 14
cdr3_nt: TGTGCCTGGAGTAGGGCAGGGGTCATCTACGAGCAGTACTTC
cdr3_aa: CAWSRAGVIYEQYF

v_call: TRBV29-1
j_call: TRBJ2-5
d_call: TRBD2
clone_size: .
cdr3_length: 13
cdr3_nt: TGCAGCGGAGCTGTAGCGGGGGGAGAGACCCAGTACTTC
cdr3_aa: CSGAVAGGETQYF

v_call: TRBV15
j_call: TRBJ2-5
d_call: TRBD1
clone_size: .
cdr3_length: 14
cdr3_nt: TGTGCCACCAGCAGACTCGGGACAGGGAAGACCCAGTACTTC
cdr3_aa: CATSRLGTGKTQYF

v_call: TRBV4-1
j_call: TRBJ2-1
d_call: .
clone_size: once
cdr3_length: 14
cdr3_nt: TGCGCCAGCAGCAGGCTACCTGACTACAATGAGCAGTTCTTC
cdr3_aa: CASSRLPDYNEQFF

v_call: TRBV28
j_call: TRBJ2-6
d_call: .
clone_size: .
cdr3_length: 14
cdr3_nt: TGTGCCAGCAGTTTTACAGGGGGGGCCAACGTCCTGACTTTC
cdr3_aa: CASSFTGGANVLTF

v_call: TRBV11-2
j_call: TRBJ2-3
d_call: .
clone_size: .
cdr3_length: 13
cdr3_nt: TGTGCCAGCAGCTTAGATAGGGCAGATACGCAGTATTTT
cdr3_aa: CASSLDRADTQYF

v_call: TRBV6-4
j_call: TRBJ2-1
d_call: .
clone_size: .
cdr3_length: 13
cdr3_nt: TGTGCCAGCAGCGCGGGACAGTACAATGAGCAGTTCTTC
cdr3_aa: CASSAGQYNEQFF

v_call: TRBV7-3
j_call: TRBJ2-2
d_call: .
clone_size: .
cdr3_length: 14
cdr3_nt: TGTGCCAGCAGCTCGGGACTCGACACCGGGGAGCTGTTTTTT
cdr3_aa: CASSSGLDTGELFF

v_call: TRBV6-6
j_call: TRBJ1-3
d_call: .
clone_size: once
cdr3_length: 16
cdr3_nt: TGTGCCAGCAGTTACGCGGGACAAAACTCTGGAAACACCATATATTTT
cdr3_aa: CASSYAGQNSGNTIYF

v_call: TRBV11-1
j_call: TRBJ2-7
d_call: TRBD2
clone_size: .
cdr3_length: 14
cdr3_nt: TGTGCCAGCAGCTTAGAAGCGGGACCTGGCGAGCAGTACTTC
cdr3_aa: CASSLEAGPGEQYF

v_call: TRBV6-1
j_call: TRBJ2-5
d_call: TRBD1
clone_size: few
cdr3_length: 14
cdr3_nt: TGTGCCAGCAGACGAGGACAGGGCGGGGAGACCCAGTACTTC
cdr3_aa: CASRRGQGGETQYF

v_call: TRBV6-6
j_call: TRBJ2-1
d_call: .
clone_size: once
cdr3_length: 13
cdr3_nt: TGTGCCGCCGTAGGGGGGGGTAATAATGAGCAGTTCTTC
cdr3_aa: CAAVGGGNNEQFF

v_call: TRBV6-6
j_call: TRBJ1-2
d_call: TRBD1
clone_size: .
cdr3_length: 13
cdr3_nt: TGTGCCAGCAGGGGACAGGGATTGTATGGCTACACCTTC
cdr3_aa: CASRGQGLYGYTF

v_call: TRBV10-2
j_call: TRBJ1-3
d_call: .
clone_size: .
cdr3_length: 16
cdr3_nt: TGCGCCAGCAGTGTTTTTATGTGGCGCTCTGGAAACACCATATATTTT
cdr3_aa: CASSVFMWRSGNTIYF

v_call: TRBV28
j_call: TRBJ1-2
d_call: TRBD1
clone_size: .
cdr3_length: 14
cdr3_nt: TGTGCCAGCAGTTTACCCGGGACAGGGTTCGGCTACACCTTC
cdr3_aa: CASSLPGTGFGYTF

v_call: TRBV6-5
j_call: TRBJ1-2
d_call: TRBD1
clone_size: .
cdr3_length: 15
cdr3_nt: TGTGCCAGCAGTTTACCGGGACAGGGGGTCTATGGCTACACCTTC
cdr3_aa: CASSLPGQGVYGYTF

v_call: TRBV6-1
j_call: TRBJ2-5
d_call: TRBD2
clone_size: .
cdr3_length: 14
cdr3_nt: TGTGCCAGCAGTGAAGGGTGGGGGGGAGAGACCCAGTACTTC
cdr3_aa: CASSEGWGGETQYF

v_call: TRBV19
j_call: TRBJ1-2
d_call: .
clone_size: .
cdr3_length: 16
cdr3_nt: TGTGCCAGTAGTAATGGGGCCGGCGGAGGTCCTGCCGGCTACACCTTC
cdr3_aa: CASSNGAGGGPAGYTF

v_call: TRBV28
j_call: TRBJ1-1
d_call: TRBD1
clone_size: .
cdr3_length: 15
cdr3_nt: TGTGCCAGCAGTTTATTTGGGACAGAGAACACTGAAGCTTTCTTT
cdr3_aa: CASSLFGTENTEAFF

v_call: TRBV10-3
j_call: TRBJ2-5
d_call: .
clone_size: .
cdr3_length: 19
cdr3_nt: TGTGCCATCAGTCCTGGGGCGGGGAGAGGGCCTGGTGGTGTGGAGACCCAGTACTTC
cdr3_aa: CAISPGAGRGPGGVETQYF

v_call: TRBV4-2
j_call: TRBJ2-1
d_call: .
clone_size: .
cdr3_length: 16
cdr3_nt: TGTGCCAGCAGCCAAGATGAGCAGAGCTCCTACAATGAGCAGTTCTTC
cdr3_aa: CASSQDEQSSYNEQFF

v_call: TRBV9
j_call: TRBJ2-1
d_call: TRBD2
clone_size: .
cdr3_length: 16
cdr3_nt: TGTGCCAGCAGCGGCCTAGCGGGAGGGCCCTACAATGAGCAGTTCTTC
cdr3_aa: CASSGLAGGPYNEQFF

v_call: TRBV2
j_call: TRBJ2-3
d_call: .
clone_size: .
cdr3_length: 15
cdr3_nt: TGTGCCAGCAGTGAAGCGTTCGGTGGTGGAGATACGCAGTATTTT
cdr3_aa: CASSEAFGGGDTQYF

v_call: TRBV5-4
j_call: TRBJ1-3
d_call: .
clone_size: few
cdr3_length: 12
cdr3_nt: TGTGCCAGCAGCTTGGAAAGCGGCACCATATATTTT
cdr3_aa: CASSLESGTIYF